This passage covers 26 T cell receptor beta chains from one sample sequenced in a study of cytomegalovirus exposure and HLA in healthy donors. Both 60 Vbeta primers and 13 Jbeta primers went into the PCR. The data were produced by immunoSEQ multiplex PCR, yet TCRdb's version contains in-frame clones alone and is incomplete. This table has about 110,000 clones, around 78% appearing once. The material sequenced was PBMCs. These receptors were taken from a man between 25 and 39 years old in good health and CMV-seronegative.

The V and J genes are TRBV30 and TRBJ2-5; 8 bases align to TRBD1. The V and J ends lost 3 bases and 5 bases, in that order; junction bases with no gene match: 8. The CDR3 is 14 residues long. Germline V lookup: CDR1 GTSNPN, CDR2 SVGIG (reference sequence). As DNA, the CDR3 is TGTGCCTGGAGCCTCGGACAGGGACAGGAGACCCAGTACTTC. Its protein is CAWSLGQGQETQYF. Combining the CDR3 with reference TRBV30 and TRBJ2-5 gives the whole variable domain SQTIHQWPATLVQPVGSPLSLECTVEGTSNPNLYWYRQAAGRGLQLLFYSVGIGQISSEVPQNLSASRPQDRQFILSSKKLLLSDSGFYLCAWSLGQGQETQYFGPGTRLLVL.

This clone was detected a few times. The chain uses TRBV6-5 and TRBJ1-4; the D gene is possibly TRBD1 (6 bases). The CDR3 totals 13 residues. Trimming left V 5 bases short and J 5 bases short, with 9 bases between. Germline loops: CDR1 MNHEY, CDR2 SVGAGI. CDR3 sequence: CASSRTENEKLFF. The CDR3 bases are TGTGCCAGCAGTCGGACAGAGAATGAAAAACTGTTTTTT.

The J gene is TRBJ1-6, the V gene TRBV6-6; 7 bases are shared with TRBD1. The CDR3 runs to 14 residues. Germline V gene data show CDR1 as MNHNY and CDR2 as SVGAGI (reference sequence). J was trimmed by 10 bases and V by 2 bases; bases with no gene match: 5. CDR3 loop: CASSYRGQESPLHF. The CDR3 coding sequence is TGTGCCAGCAGTTACAGGGGGCAGGAGTCACCCCTCCACTTT.

Turning to this clone: Other DNA sequences in this specimen translate into the identical CDR3. V is TRBV5-1 and J is TRBJ2-1, with 12 positions matching TRBD2. The CDR3 runs to 16 residues. The trim removed 0 bases at V and 3 bases at J, leaving 1 base unmatched. In germline, CDR1 is SGHRS, CDR2 YFSETQ. The CDR3 is CASSLELAGGYNEQFF. DNA of the CDR3: TGCGCCAGCAGCTTGGAACTAGCGGGAGGCTACAATGAGCAGTTCTTC.

A note on this clone: This sample includes further DNA sequences coding for the same CDR3. The CDR3 region has the DNA TGCAGCGCCTCTGAGGGACTAGCGGGCCTAAGCTCCTACAATGAGCAGTTCTTC. Translation gives CSASEGLAGLSSYNEQFF. The gene calls are TRBV29-1 and TRBJ2-1; 12 bases map to TRBD2. The trim removed 7 bases at V and 0 bases at J, leaving 13 bases unmatched. CDR1 and CDR2 from the germline V gene are SQVTM and ANQGSEA. The CDR3 has 18 residues.

CDR3 coding DNA: TGTGCCAGCAGCTTAGGGGCAGGGGCTAGAACACCCCTCCACTTT. As protein: CASSLGAGARTPLHF. The rearrangement links TRBV13 to TRBJ1-6; TRBD1 is a possible D gene (6 bases). V lost 0 bases and J 11 bases, leaving 14 bases between the germline ends. This CDR3 is built from 15 residues. Germline-derived CDR1 and CDR2 are PRHDT and FYEKMQ (reference sequence).

The V call is TRBV28, the J call TRBJ2-7; tentatively, D is TRBD1 (5 bases). V lost 4 bases to trimming and J lost 4 bases, with 8 bases between them. Looked up from germline, CDR1 is MDHEN and CDR2 is SYDVKM. The CDR3 is made up of 12 amino acids. The CDR3 DNA sequence: TGTGCCAGCAGTTGGGGCCTTTACGAGCAGTACTTC. It specifies CASSWGLYEQYF.

This chain links TRBV28 with TRBJ1-1, with no clear D. V lost 1 base to trimming and J lost 11 bases, with 20 bases between them. The CDR3 totals 15 residues. Germline V lookup: CDR1 MDHEN, CDR2 SYDVKM. CDR3 protein: CASSLSIGISVGAFF. Here the CDR3 DNA reads TGTGCCAGCAGTTTATCAATCGGGATCTCAGTCGGGGCTTTCTTT.

The chain couples TRBV27 to TRBJ1-2; maybe TRBD1 (6 bases). Looked up from germline, CDR1 is MNHEY and CDR2 is SMNVEV (reference sequence). The CDR3 extends over 15 amino acids. Between the trimmed V and J ends, which lost 2 bases and 4 bases, there was a span of 14 bases. The CDR3 nucleotides read TGTGCCAGCAGTTTAAGTACAGGGTTCCCCTATGGCTACACCTTC. Amino acid sequence: CASSLSTGFPYGYTF.

This clone was counted between two and nine times. The chain links TRBV6-5 to TRBJ1-1; D might be TRBD1 (5 bases). V dropped 0 bases and J dropped 1 base, with 6 bases sitting between them. Germline-derived CDR1 and CDR2 are MNHEY and SVGAGI. The CDR3 totals 14 residues. CDR3 bases: TGTGCCAGCAGTTACTCGCAGGGGAACACTGAAGCTTTCTTT. Its translation is CASSYSQGNTEAFF.

The chain has TRBV7-9 and TRBJ2-6, with 8 positions matching TRBD2. V was pared by 6 bases and J by 2 bases, with 9 bases of the junction left unmatched. In germline, CDR1 is SEHNR, CDR2 FQNEAQ (reference sequence). This CDR3 comprises 17 residues. CDR3 bases: TGTGCCAGCAGTCATAGCGGGGTAGCCGCTGGGGCCAACGTCCTGACTTTC. Protein sequence: CASSHSGVAAGANVLTF.

This chain uses TRBV11-2 with TRBJ2-7; possible D gene TRBD1, 6 bases. CDR1 is SGHAT and CDR2 is FQNNGV in the germline V gene. The CDR3 is 14 amino acids. V was pared by 5 bases and J by 0 bases, with 11 bases between. The CDR3 sequence is CASSLDRNSYEQYF. As DNA, the CDR3 is TGTGCCAGCAGCCTTGACAGGAACTCCTACGAGCAGTACTTC. The whole variable domain, filled in from reference TRBV11-2 and TRBJ2-7, reads EAGVAQSPRYKIIEKRQSVAFWCNPISGHATLYWYQQILGQGPKLLIQFQNNGVVDDSQLPKDRFSAERLKGVDSTLKIQPAKLEDSAVYLCASSLDRNSYEQYFGPGTRLTVT.

This clone was seen only once. The chain employs TRBV10-3 and TRBJ2-3; 7 bases are shared with TRBD1. Germline V gene data show CDR1 as ENHRY and CDR2 as SYGVKD. This CDR3 is 16 amino acids long. V was clipped by 6 bases and J by 0 bases; unmatched bases: 9. DNA for the CDR3: TGTGCCATCAGACCGGGACAGTCCACAAGCACAGATACGCAGTATTTT. Residues: CAIRPGQSTSTDTQYF.

This clone was recorded a few times. This sequence joins TRBV5-1 and TRBJ2-7, with a weak D call TRBD1 (6 bases). This CDR3 is 18 amino acids long. Germline-derived CDR1 and CDR2 are SGHRS and YFSETQ. V shed 1 base and J shed 2 bases, with 22 bases lying between them. The CDR3 region has the DNA TGCGCCAGCAGCTTGAGGTCTCGGACAGCGAAATTAACCTACGAGCAGTACTTC. It translates to CASSLRSRTAKLTYEQYF.

The J gene is TRBJ2-7, the V gene TRBV30; TRBD1 is a possible D gene (5 bases). CDR1 is GTSNPN, CDR2 SVGIG, per germline (reference sequence). V was trimmed by 3 bases and J by 6 bases, leaving 9 bases between them. The CDR3 is made up of 11 amino acids. This chain's CDR3 is CAWSAGREQYF. The CDR3 nucleotides are TGTGCCTGGAGCGCAGGGCGCGAGCAGTACTTC.

The CDR3 sequence: CASSEPGSRVNQPQHF. The CDR3, as DNA: TGCGCCAGCAGTGAGCCCGGGTCCAGGGTCAATCAGCCCCAGCATTTT. The chain employs TRBV10-1 and TRBJ1-5, with D possibly matching TRBD1 (5 bases). The CDR3 extends over 16 amino acids. V gave up 2 bases and J gave up 3 bases, with 14 bases separating them. CDR1 and CDR2 (germline): WNHNN, SYGVQD (reference sequence).

This clone occurred a few times. The chain recombines TRBV7-9 with TRBJ2-7, with D possibly being TRBD1 (5 bases). There are 12 residues in the CDR3. Germline CDR1 and CDR2: SEHNR and FQNEAQ (reference sequence). V was cut by 5 bases and J by 3 bases, with 8 bases left in between. CDR3 amino acids: CASSRGSYEQYF. Written as DNA, the CDR3 is TGTGCCAGCAGCAGGGGTAGCTACGAGCAGTACTTC.

V usage is TRBV12-5 and J usage is TRBJ2-3; 8 positions match TRBD1. This CDR3 contains 17 residues. V dropped 1 base and J dropped 4; count of bases not matched to a gene: 10. Germline-derived CDR1 and CDR2 are LGHNT and FRNRAP. The CDR3 DNA reads as TGTGCTAGTGGTTTGGCCTACTCAGGGGGCTCCGCAGATACGCAGTATTTT. Amino acid sequence: CASGLAYSGGSADTQYF.

This clone was seen only once. The rearrangement joins TRBV5-1 to TRBJ1-1; weak D call: TRBD1 (6 bases). The CDR3 totals 12 residues. The germline V gene has CDR1 SGHRS and CDR2 YFSETQ. V was pared by 5 bases and J by 12 bases, with 17 bases between. CDR3 amino acids: CASRPEGVETFF. The CDR3 bases are TGCGCCAGCAGACCTGAGGGGGTAGAAACTTTCTTT. The whole variable domain, remainder taken from reference TRBV5-1 and TRBJ1-1, is KAGVTQTPRYLIKTRGQQVTLSCSPISGHRSVSWYQQTPGQGLQFLFEYFSETQRNKGNFPGRFSGRQFSNSRSEMNVSTLELGDSALYLCASRPEGVETFFGQGTRLTVV.

This clone has a handful of counts. The V and J genes are TRBV5-6 and TRBJ1-2, with 9 bases lining up with TRBD1. V lost 4 bases, J lost 3 bases, and 4 bases stayed unmatched. The CDR3 extends over 14 amino acids. CDR1 is SGHDT, CDR2 YYEEEE, per germline. The CDR3 reads CASSVRDRDYGYTF. The CDR3, as DNA: TGTGCCAGCAGCGTACGGGACAGGGACTATGGCTACACCTTC.

This clone was seen only a few times. The genes are TRBV5-1 and TRBJ2-3, with TRBD2 matching over 10 bases. With 5 bases clipped from V and 2 bases from J, the junction kept 11 bases outside the gene matches. The length of the CDR3 is 17 residues. In germline, CDR1 is SGHRS, CDR2 YFSETQ. CDR3 DNA sequence: TGCGCCAGCAGTTTGCCACAACTAGCGGGATCCACAGATACGCAGTATTTT. It yields the protein CASSLPQLAGSTDTQYF. The whole variable domain, remainder taken from reference TRBV5-1 and TRBJ2-3, is KAGVTQTPRYLIKTRGQQVTLSCSPISGHRSVSWYQQTPGQGLQFLFEYFSETQRNKGNFPGRFSGRQFSNSRSEMNVSTLELGDSALYLCASSLPQLAGSTDTQYFGPGTRLTVL.

The sample holds a few counts of this clone. The chain recombines TRBV18 with TRBJ1-5, with D possibly TRBD1 on 5 matching bases. The CDR3 is 13 amino acids. The germline gives CDR1 KGHSH, CDR2 LQKENI. The V end lost 2 bases, the J end lost 7 bases, and 9 bases lay between the germline ends. The CDR3 reads CASSPGAGQPQHF. CDR3 DNA sequence: TGTGCCAGCTCACCAGGGGCTGGACAGCCCCAGCATTTT.

This clone was seen once. J is TRBJ1-1 and V is TRBV28; 8 nucleotides agree with TRBD1. CDR1 and CDR2 from the germline V gene are MDHEN and SYDVKM. This CDR3 comprises 16 residues. V was pared by 4 bases and J by 3 bases, with 10 bases of the junction left unmatched. In DNA, the CDR3 is TGTGCCAGCAGTTCTATGTCGACAGGGGTCGACACTGAAGCTTTCTTT. Its translation: CASSSMSTGVDTEAFF.

The genes are TRBV4-2 and TRBJ2-7, with D perhaps matching TRBD2 (6 bases). CDR3 length equals 17 residues. CDR1 LGHNA and CDR2 YNFKEQ come from the germline V gene. V was clipped by 1 base and J by 3 bases, with 19 bases between them. The CDR3: CASSQGTTLGSSYEQYF. The CDR3 DNA sequence: TGTGCCAGCAGCCAAGGGACTACCCTTGGGAGTAGCTACGAGCAGTACTTC.

This clone was observed a single time. CDR3 amino acids: CASSPEQGPNYGYTF. As DNA, the CDR3 is TGTGCCAGCAGTCCAGAACAGGGACCGAACTATGGCTACACCTTC. The chain joins TRBV6-5 to TRBJ1-2; TRBD1 is a possible D gene (6 bases). Germline CDR1 is MNHEY and CDR2 is SVGAGI. V was shortened by 5 bases and J by 2 bases, with 15 bases between the two germline ends. This CDR3 comprises 15 residues.

The V and J genes are TRBV29-1 and TRBJ2-7; possible D gene TRBD1, 5 bases. Trimming left V 1 base short and J 4 bases short, with 11 bases between. The CDR3 is made up of 13 amino acids. Germline loops: CDR1 SQVTM, CDR2 ANQGSEA. The CDR3 DNA is TGCAGCGTTGAAGTAGGGGCAAGGTACGAGCAGTACTTC. It translates to CSVEVGARYEQYF.